Presented here are 10 T cell receptor beta chains from one specimen sequenced in a study of TET2 disruption in CD19-targeted CAR T cells. Treatment noted: autologous CTL019 cells: CD19 CAR with 4-1BB and CD3 zeta domains. No antigens are known for them. Libraries were prepared by immunoSEQ multiplex PCR; TCRdb keeps only in-frame clonotypes and omits some of them. The sample's table shows roughly 26,000 clones. The starting material was CD8- CAR+ T cells sorted from cultured blood T cells, obtained for CD19 CAR T cell therapy. Specified subset: CD8-negative CAR-positive T cells from the infusion product. These receptors were taken from a man in his 70s with chronic lymphocytic leukemia.

Notes on this clone: The read ends 3 residues shy of where the CDR3 ends; the end is completed using the germline J gene. The chain carries TRBV20-1 and TRBJ1-2; no clear D. Germline V gene sequence: CDR1 DFQATT, CDR2 SNEGSKA (reference sequence). CDR3 size: 13 residues. CDR3 DNA (partial): TGCAGTGCTAGAGATGGTTCCCCCCTAGCT. Protein: CSARDGSPLA. The full-length CDR3 reads as CSARDGSPLAYTF.

Comment on this clone: The read ends 3 residues before the CDR3 terminus; that terminus is restored from the germline J gene. The chain recombines TRBV10-3 with TRBJ1-2; D perhaps matches TRBD1 (5 bases). CDR3 length: 15 residues. Per the germline V gene, CDR1 is ENHRY and CDR2 is SYGVKD. CDR3 sequence: CAISESGGGSYDYTF. The sequenced part of the CDR3 DNA is TGTGCCATCAGTGAGAGTGGCGGGGGTAGCTACGAC.

With regard to this clone: Read data end 3 residues before the CDR3 end; the end is taken from the germline J gene. The chain combines TRBV5-1 with TRBJ2-2; TRBD1 is a possible D gene (6 bases). The germline V gene encodes CDR1 SGHRS and CDR2 YFSETQ. CDR3 length: 16 residues. V gave up 4 bases and J gave up 4 bases, with 17 bases separating them. CDR3 residues: CASSPRTTGTTGELFF. CDR3 DNA, as far as it was read: TGCGCCAGCAGCCCCCGGACCACAGGGACCACCGGGGAG.

As for this clone: Read data end 3 residues before the CDR3 end; the end is taken from the germline J gene. The chain joins TRBV18 to TRBJ1-2, with D tentatively TRBD1 (6 bases). The CDR3 length is 16 residues. The germline V gene has CDR1 KGHSH and CDR2 LQKENI. CDR3 bases read: TGTGCCAGCTCACCAACGACAGGCCCCGGGGTCAATGAC. This encodes CASSPTTGPGVND. The entire CDR3 is CASSPTTGPGVNDYTF.

Concerning this clone itself: The read finishes 3 residues shy of the CDR3 end, and the germline J gene is used to complete it. The chain uses TRBV11-2 and TRBJ2-3; TRBD2 is a possible D gene (6 bases). Trimming shortened V by 1 base and J by 3 bases, and 11 bases separated the two germline ends. Germline V gene sequence: CDR1 SGHAT, CDR2 FQNNGV. The length of the CDR3 is 15 residues. The sequenced CDR3 bases are TGTGCCAGCAGCTTAGTCGGGACTTCAACAGATACG. This translates into CASSLVGTSTDT. The full CDR3 protein is CASSLVGTSTDTQYF.

About this clone: The CDR3 extends 3 residues past the end of the read, so its final part is completed from the germline J gene. The rearrangement uses TRBV12-5 and TRBJ2-4; 7 bases map to TRBD1. Germline CDR1 and CDR2: LGHNT and FRNRAP. The CDR3 loop spans 16 amino acids. The CDR3 loop reads CASAPGGQVAYQPQYF. CDR3 bases read: TGTGCTAGTGCCCCAGGAGGACAGGTTGCTTATCAGCCT.

Of note for this clone: Read sequence stops 3 residues before the CDR3 end, and the germline J gene provides the missing end. This sample also contains other DNA sequences that code for the same CDR3. J is TRBJ2-7 and V is TRBV20-1; TRBD2 agrees at 7 bases. Germline lookup yields CDR1 DFQATT and CDR2 SNEGSKA (reference sequence). The CDR3 has 13 amino acids. With V trimmed by 5 bases and J by 0 bases, 4 bases remained unmatched. The covered CDR3 bases are TGCAGTGCTTCACCTAGCGGCTCCTACGAG. It yields the protein CSASPSGSYE. The entire CDR3 reads CSASPSGSYEQYF.

Note on this clone: Read data end 3 residues before the CDR3 end; the end is taken from the germline J gene. The same CDR3 is also encoded by other DNA sequences in this sample. The chain employs TRBV12-3 or TRBV12-4 and TRBJ1-2; 8 bases align to TRBD1. The CDR3 is 14 amino acids. The CDR3 reads CASSRDDRGRGYTF. CDR3 DNA, as far as it was read: TGTGCCAGCAGCCGAGACGACAGGGGACGGGGC.

Remarks on this clone: The read halts 3 residues ahead of the CDR3 end, with the missing end drawn from the germline J gene. The chain employs TRBV6-1 and TRBJ1-2; a weak D match, TRBD1 (5 bases). CDR1 and CDR2 (germline): MNHNS, SASEGT. The CDR3 is made up of 13 amino acids. The CDR3 bases that were read are TGTGCCAGCAGTGGCCGGGGGTACAGTGAC. Translating it yields CASSGRGYSD. The CDR3 in its entirety is CASSGRGYSDYTF.

As regards this clone: The CDR3 end is not reached by the read, which stops 3 residues before it; the germline J gene fills it in. This chain uses TRBV6-1 with TRBJ1-2; 8 nucleotides line up with TRBD1. CDR1 is MNHNS, CDR2 SASEGT, per germline. This CDR3 has 16 amino acids. CDR3 amino acids: CASSDTGTGYYYDYTF. Incomplete CDR3 DNA: TGTGCCAGCAGTGATACCGGGACAGGTTACTACTACGAC.